Reported below is one T cell receptor (beta chain). Clones were read by immunoSEQ multiplex PCR, and TCRdb kept only the in-frame ones, dropping some. The sample lists 100,000 to 110,000 clones; about 82% were seen once. The sample belongs to a study of blood T cell repertoires in COVID-19. CDR1 is MNHEY and CDR2 is SVGAGI in the germline V gene. This CDR3 contains 13 residues. The V end was cut by 6 bases, the J end by 8 bases, with 16 bases between. This sequence was found in a man between 50 and 59 years old with active or convalescent COVID-19. The J gene is TRBJ1-2, the V gene TRBV6-5; D is possibly TRBD1 (5 bases). The sequenced sample consisted of peripheral blood. CDR3 sequence reads: CASSRGGVGGYTF. As DNA, the CDR3 is TGTGCCAGCAGCCGTGGGGGGGTGGGCGGCTACACCTTC.